This is a list of T cell receptor beta chains from one sample in a study of blood T cell repertoires in COVID-19. The data were produced by immunoSEQ multiplex PCR, yet TCRdb's version contains in-frame clones alone and is incomplete. The sample lists around 61,000 clones; about 81% were seen once. The sample comprised peripheral blood. The receptors shown here come from a man older than 75 with acute or convalescent COVID-19. CDR3s include the opening cysteine and the closing phenylalanine or tryptophan. D genes are given only for firm matches. Size values are once, few and many counts, or a class for expanded clones, and some rows have none.

clone_size | d_call | j_call | v_call | cdr3_nt | cdr3_aa
- | - | TRBJ1-4 | TRBV29-1 | TGCAGCGTTGGTCAGGGGTACGAAAAACTGTTTTTT | CSVGQGYEKLFF
- | - | TRBJ2-3 | TRBV6-5 | TGTGCCAGCAGGGCCAGTAGCACAGATACGCAGTATTTT | CASRASSTDTQYF
few | - | TRBJ1-6 | TRBV16 | TGTGCCAGCAGAAAAGCGGGGGTCCGGGATTCACCCCTCCACTTT | CASRKAGVRDSPLHF
- | TRBD2 | TRBJ2-7 | TRBV2 | TGTGCCAGCAGTGATCTTAAGACTAGCGGGGACTACGAGCAGTACTTC | CASSDLKTSGDYEQYF
few | TRBD2 | TRBJ2-1 | TRBV7-9 | TGTGCCAGCAGCCCGGGACTAGCGGGGGTAGACTACAATGAGCAGTTCTTC | CASSPGLAGVDYNEQFF
few | - | TRBJ1-2 | TRBV9 | TGTGCCAGCAGCGTAGAAGGCCAGACAGGTTTCTATGGCTACACCTTC | CASSVEGQTGFYGYTF
- | - | TRBJ2-1 | TRBV6-6 | TGTGCCAGCAGTTACTTCGGGACTTTTATCCACAATGAGCAGTTCTTC | CASSYFGTFIHNEQFF
once | TRBD1 | TRBJ2-7 | TRBV15 | TGTGCCACCAGCCGAGGCGACAGGGGCTACGAGCAGTACTTC | CATSRGDRGYEQYF
- | TRBD1 | TRBJ1-6 | TRBV11-1 | TGTGCCAGCAGCTTAAGGGACAGATATTCACCCCTCCACTTT | CASSLRDRYSPLHF
- | TRBD2 | TRBJ2-1 | TRBV24-1 | TGTGCCACCAGTGATTTTTCGAGCGGGACCTACAATGAGCAGTTCTTC | CATSDFSSGTYNEQFF
few | TRBD1 | TRBJ2-3 | TRBV3-1/TRBV3-2 | TGTGCCAGCAGCCAAGGGACAGGATTCACAGATACGCAGTATTTT | CASSQGTGFTDTQYF
- | - | TRBJ2-7 | TRBV7-5 | TGTGCCAGAAGCTTAGGGACTAGCGCTTACGAGCAGTACTTC | CARSLGTSAYEQYF
- | - | TRBJ2-1 | TRBV4-3 | TGCGCCAGCAGCCAAGATTCGAGTTCCTACAATGAGCAGTTCTTC | CASSQDSSSYNEQFF
- | TRBD2 | TRBJ2-5 | TRBV7-9 | TGTGCCAGCAGCTTGAATCTAGCGGGGGGCCAAGAGACCCAGTACTTC | CASSLNLAGGQETQYF
few | - | TRBJ1-6 | TRBV5-4 | TGTGCCCTCTCCGGAGGGCTTTCACCCCTCCACTTT | CALSGGLSPLHF
many | - | TRBJ1-4 | TRBV29-1 | TGCAGCGTGCAACAGTCTAATGAAAAACTGTTTTTT | CSVQQSNEKLFF
- | - | TRBJ1-2 | TRBV11-2 | TGTGCCAGCAGCTCGATAAAACCCGGAGGTGGCAGCTATGGCTACACCTTC | CASSSIKPGGGSYGYTF
- | TRBD1 | TRBJ1-4 | TRBV4-3 | TGCGCCAGCAGCCAAGATGTTACAGGGGGCGTAAGAGGGGAAAAACTGTTTTTT | CASSQDVTGGVRGEKLFF
- | TRBD1 | TRBJ2-3 | TRBV6-5 | TGTGCCGGTAGGACAGGGGGTGAAGATACGCAGTATTTT | CAGRTGGEDTQYF
few | - | TRBJ1-6 | TRBV18 | TGTGCCAGCTATGGTGGGGGCGATAATTCACCCCTCCACTTT | CASYGGGDNSPLHF
- | - | TRBJ1-4 | TRBV7-2 | TGTGCCAGCAGCTTGGTCGGGGAGCGGGCGGAAAAACTGTTTTTT | CASSLVGERAEKLFF
- | - | TRBJ2-4 | TRBV4-1 | TGCGCCAGCAGCCAAGAAGGGGGAGGGGAGCGGGGCGCCAAAAACATTCAGTACTTC | CASSQEGGGERGAKNIQYF
- | - | TRBJ1-3 | TRBV10-3 | TGTGCCACACGACTGAGCTCTGGAAACACCATATATTTT | CATRLSSGNTIYF
- | - | TRBJ2-3 | TRBV21-1 | TGTGCCAGCAGCTCACGCGCGGATAGCGGGGACGGAGATACGCAGTATTTT | CASSSRADSGDGDTQYF
- | - | TRBJ2-7 | TRBV7-2 | TGTGCCAGCAGCCTAAATATAGTAGACGAGCAGTACTTC | CASSLNIVDEQYF
- | TRBD2 | TRBJ2-1 | TRBV6-6 | TGTGCCAGCAGCTCGGGACTAGCGGGGGCCGGAGATGAGCAGTTCTTC | CASSSGLAGAGDEQFF
- | TRBD1 | TRBJ1-1 | TRBV6-2/TRBV6-3 | TGTGCCAGCAGTTACTCAGGGGGCGGAATGAACACTGAAGCTTTCTTT | CASSYSGGGMNTEAFF